Below, 18 T cell receptor beta chains from the same sample are listed, as sequenced in a study of blood T cell repertoires in COVID-19. TCRdb's copy holds only in-frame clones and misses some; the assay was immunoSEQ multiplex PCR. Of more than 200,000 clones detected, 75% to 90% appear once; the ten largest clones hold roughly 2%. The specimen was peripheral blood. These receptors were obtained from a man aged 25 to 40 with active or convalescent COVID-19.

The CDR3 DNA sequence: TGCAGTGCTGGGGGGGGACGCGGCTACACCTTC. Its protein product is CSAGGGRGYTF. The chain is built from TRBV20-1 and TRBJ1-2; tentatively, D is TRBD1 (5 bases). The V end was cut by 5 bases, the J end by 8 bases, with 12 bases between. The germline gives CDR1 DFQATT, CDR2 SNEGSKA (reference sequence). The CDR3 consists of 11 residues.

The V call is TRBV19, the J call TRBJ1-1, with 8 nucleotides matching TRBD1. The germline V gene encodes CDR1 LNHDA and CDR2 SQIVND (reference sequence). The CDR3 is made up of 15 amino acids. Trimming removed 6 bases from V and 0 bases from J; junction bases left unmatched: 6. CDR3 sequence: CASRPTGGVNTEAFF. Here the CDR3 DNA reads TGTGCCAGTAGGCCAACAGGGGGAGTGAACACTGAAGCTTTCTTT.

The chain recombines TRBV30 with TRBJ2-7; D might be TRBD2 (6 bases). This CDR3 region has 13 residues. Germline V gene data show CDR1 as GTSNPN and CDR2 as SVGIG (reference sequence). The ends were cut back, 0 bases at V and 4 bases at J, with 10 bases in the middle. This chain's CDR3 is CAWSVDGGYEQYF. The CDR3 DNA is TGTGCCTGGAGTGTAGACGGGGGTTACGAGCAGTACTTC.

This chain uses TRBV7-8 with TRBJ1-6; the match to TRBD1 covers 7 bases. Germline assignment: CDR1 SGHVS and CDR2 FQNEAQ. The CDR3 has 15 residues. J gave up 7 bases and V 1 base, and 4 bases lay outside the gene matches. This CDR3 is CASSLVGQRNSPLHF. CDR3 nucleotide sequence: TGTGCCAGCAGCTTAGTGGGACAGCGAAATTCACCCCTCCACTTT.

The chain recombines TRBV4-2 with TRBJ2-1, with 9 bases that match TRBD2. This CDR3 comprises 15 residues. With 1 base clipped from V and 8 bases from J, the junction kept 6 bases outside the gene matches. The germline gives CDR1 LGHNA, CDR2 YNFKEQ. Written as DNA, the CDR3 is TGTGCCAGCAGCCAAGTAGCGGGGGCTGGGTATGAGCAGTTCTTC. The encoded protein is CASSQVAGAGYEQFF.

The chain employs TRBV4-1 and TRBJ1-3, with D possibly matching TRBD1 (5 bases). Per germline, CDR1 MGHRA and CDR2 YSYEKL. CDR3 length: 16 amino acids. V shed 3 bases and J shed 0 bases, with 12 bases lying between them. The CDR3 spells CASSQDRQLSGNTIYF. CDR3 nucleotides: TGCGCCAGCAGCCAGGACCGACAGCTCTCTGGAAACACCATATATTTT.

In DNA form, the CDR3 reads TGCGCCAGCAGCCGCCAGCGGGGGGCGACTAACTATGGCTACACCTTC. Encoded protein: CASSRQRGATNYGYTF. The J gene is TRBJ1-2, the V gene TRBV4-3, with D tentatively TRBD1 (6 bases). The CDR3 extends over 16 amino acids. Germline V gene sequence: CDR1 LGHNA, CDR2 YSLEER. V was trimmed by 4 bases and J by 0 bases, leaving 15 bases between them.

In this sample, this clone turned up once. The DNA of the CDR3 is TGTGCCACCAGTGATTCCAGGGACATTGGCTACACCTTC. Residues: CATSDSRDIGYTF. The rearrangement links TRBV24-1 to TRBJ1-2, with D perhaps matching TRBD1 (6 bases). Trimming took 2 bases from V and 7 from J, leaving 10 bases between them. Germline V lookup: CDR1 KGHDR, CDR2 SFDVKD. The CDR3 runs to 13 residues.

This clone came up once. The chain uses TRBV7-2 and TRBJ2-7; 9 positions match TRBD2. This CDR3 has 15 amino acids. The germline gives CDR1 SGHTA, CDR2 FQGNSA. The junction had 9 bases not matched to a gene; V was cut back by 4 bases and J by 5 bases. CDR3 sequence reads: CASSSMRGGLNEQYF. The CDR3 region has the DNA TGTGCCAGCAGCTCGATGCGGGGGGGCCTTAACGAGCAGTACTTC.

The chain links TRBV30 to TRBJ2-4, with no clear D. Per germline, CDR1 GTSNPN and CDR2 SVGIG (reference sequence). The V end lost 0 bases, the J end lost 3 bases, and 9 bases lay between the germline ends. The CDR3 has 14 amino acids. CDR3 loop: CAWSVPGFKNIQYF. CDR3 nucleotide sequence: TGTGCCTGGAGTGTTCCGGGTTTCAAAAACATTCAGTACTTC.

The V and J genes are TRBV12-3 or TRBV12-4 and TRBJ1-1; D ambiguous. The CDR3 length is 13 residues. V was trimmed by 3 bases and J by 1 base, leaving 6 bases between them. CDR3 in amino acids: CASSFGRNTEAFF. CDR3 DNA: TGTGCCAGCAGTTTCGGGAGGAACACTGAAGCTTTCTTT.

This clone was counted between two and nine times. The rearrangement joins TRBV4-1 to TRBJ1-2, with D uncertain. The CDR3 runs to 15 residues. Trimming cost V 3 bases and J 8 bases, with 19 bases left between them. In germline, CDR1 is MGHRA, CDR2 YSYEKL. The CDR3 nucleotides are TGCGCCAGCAGCCATAAAGAGGATGGAATTCTGGGCTACACCTTC. Protein product: CASSHKEDGILGYTF.

The chain combines TRBV25-1 with TRBJ2-1; 10 bases are shared with TRBD1. The V segment lost 6 bases and the J segment 0 bases; nucleotides outside the gene matches: 5. The CDR3 is 16 residues long. CDR1 is MGHDK and CDR2 is SYGVNS in the germline V gene. As DNA, the CDR3 is TGTGCCAGCAGCGGGACAGGGGTAGGCTCCTACAATGAGCAGTTCTTC. As protein: CASSGTGVGSYNEQFF.

The V and J genes are TRBV6-5 and TRBJ2-7, with TRBD2 identical over 7 bases. This CDR3 region has 13 residues. After removal of 8 bases from V and 0 bases from J, the junction contained 4 bases not matched to a gene. Germline CDR1 MNHEY, CDR2 SVGAGI. The CDR3 DNA reads as TGTGCCAGCCAGCGGGGACTCTCCTACGAGCAGTACTTC. Translating it yields CASQRGLSYEQYF.

The sample holds one count of this clone. J is TRBJ2-1 and V is TRBV5-8; TRBD2 might be the D (7 bases). Trimming removed 6 bases from V and 4 bases from J, with 20 bases in between. The CDR3 sequence is 16 residues long. Germline lookup yields CDR1 SGHTS and CDR2 YDEGEE. The CDR3 loop reads CASKIGGGDYYNEQFF. In nucleotides, the CDR3 is TGTGCCAGCAAAATTGGGGGCGGGGACTATTACAATGAGCAGTTCTTC.

The chain uses TRBV5-1 and TRBJ2-1; 7 positions match TRBD1. Trimming at V came to 0 bases and at J to 0 bases, leaving 0 bases not matched to a gene. Germline V gene data show CDR1 as SGHRS and CDR2 as YFSETQ. This CDR3 region has 15 residues. CDR3 sequence: CASSLGDSSYNEQFF. CDR3 bases: TGCGCCAGCAGCTTGGGGGACAGCTCCTACAATGAGCAGTTCTTC.

This clone appeared once. The V call is TRBV3-1 (or the pseudogene TRBV3-2), the J call TRBJ2-7; TRBD2 agrees at 9 bases. This CDR3 region has 15 residues. Germline CDR1 and CDR2: LGHDT and YNNKEL (reference sequence). V lost 4 bases, J lost 2 bases, and 6 bases stayed unmatched. CDR3 residues: CASSRLAGDAYEQYF. CDR3 nucleotide sequence: TGTGCCAGCAGCCGCTTAGCGGGGGACGCCTACGAGCAGTACTTC.

The chain combines TRBV9 with TRBJ2-7, with D unclear. The CDR3 consists of 16 residues. With 1 base removed from V and 4 bases from J, the gap between germline ends came to 18 bases. Per the germline V gene, CDR1 is SGDLS and CDR2 is YYNGEE. The CDR3 loop is CASSVSRDGLTYEQYF. The CDR3 nucleotides are TGTGCCAGCAGCGTATCTCGAGACGGATTGACATACGAGCAGTACTTC.